A selection of T cell receptor beta chains follows, all from one sample in a study of blood T cell repertoires in COVID-19. Method: immunoSEQ multiplex PCR; TCRdb's copy keeps in-frame clones and lacks some. Seen here are under 95,000 clones, approximately 86% observed once, and the top ten hold approximately 28%. Sequencing input: peripheral blood. The receptors were gathered from a woman of 80 years or more with acute or convalescent COVID-19. CDR3s include the opening cysteine and the closing phenylalanine or tryptophan. A D gene is named only where the DNA matches it firmly. A clone size is listed for some rows: how often the clone was seen (once, few, many), or a class if it is expanded.

d_call: TRBD1; v_call: TRBV29-1; clone_size: .; j_call: TRBJ1-1; cdr3_aa: CSVGQGDGTEAFF; cdr3_nt: TGCAGCGTTGGACAGGGGGATGGCACTGAAGCTTTCTTT
d_call: TRBD2; v_call: TRBV6-6; clone_size: .; j_call: TRBJ2-5; cdr3_aa: CASSYSPSGSRETQYF; cdr3_nt: TGTGCCAGCAGTTACAGCCCTAGCGGGAGCCGTGAGACCCAGTACTTC
d_call: TRBD2; v_call: TRBV18; clone_size: .; j_call: TRBJ2-3; cdr3_aa: CASSPRAGGSDTQYF; cdr3_nt: TGTGCCAGCTCACCAAGGGCGGGAGGCTCAGATACGCAGTATTTT
d_call: TRBD1; v_call: TRBV6-2/TRBV6-3; clone_size: .; j_call: TRBJ2-3; cdr3_aa: CASSYSTGGTQYF; cdr3_nt: TGTGCCAGCAGTTACTCGACAGGGGGTACGCAGTATTTT
d_call: .; v_call: TRBV28; clone_size: .; j_call: TRBJ1-6; cdr3_aa: CASSPLNSPLHF; cdr3_nt: TGTGCCAGCAGTCCCCTTAATTCACCCCTCCACTTT
d_call: .; v_call: TRBV19; clone_size: .; j_call: TRBJ1-6; cdr3_aa: CASRYSYNSPLHF; cdr3_nt: TGTGCCAGTAGATACAGCTATAATTCACCCCTCCACTTT
d_call: TRBD2; v_call: TRBV10-3; clone_size: .; j_call: TRBJ2-5; cdr3_aa: CAISESSGRLGETQYF; cdr3_nt: TGTGCCATCAGTGAGTCGAGCGGGAGATTGGGGGAGACCCAGTACTTC
d_call: .; v_call: TRBV10-3; clone_size: .; j_call: TRBJ2-5; cdr3_aa: CAISESPGPPKGETQYF; cdr3_nt: TGTGCCATCAGTGAGTCGCCGGGTCCTCCGAAGGGGGAGACCCAGTACTTC
d_call: TRBD1; v_call: TRBV24-1; clone_size: .; j_call: TRBJ1-5; cdr3_aa: CATSDGTGPIQPQHF; cdr3_nt: TGTGCCACCAGTGATGGGACAGGTCCGATTCAGCCCCAGCATTTT
d_call: TRBD2; v_call: TRBV5-1; clone_size: .; j_call: TRBJ2-1; cdr3_aa: CASSPMTSGNEQFF; cdr3_nt: TGCGCCAGCAGCCCAATGACTAGCGGGAATGAGCAGTTCTTC
d_call: .; v_call: TRBV19; clone_size: few; j_call: TRBJ1-1; cdr3_aa: CASSKDNMNTEAFF; cdr3_nt: TGTGCCAGTAGTAAGGACAACATGAACACTGAAGCTTTCTTT
d_call: TRBD1; v_call: TRBV7-3; clone_size: once; j_call: TRBJ1-1; cdr3_aa: CASSLTGGGLSVNTEAFF; cdr3_nt: TGTGCCAGCAGCCTTACAGGGGGCGGACTGTCCGTGAACACTGAAGCTTTCTTT
d_call: .; v_call: TRBV28; clone_size: .; j_call: TRBJ2-7; cdr3_aa: CASSRVADFSSYEQYF; cdr3_nt: TGTGCCAGCAGCCGCGTGGCGGATTTTAGCTCCTACGAGCAGTACTTC
d_call: TRBD2; v_call: TRBV5-1; clone_size: .; j_call: TRBJ2-1; cdr3_aa: CASSLGGLAGGNEQFF; cdr3_nt: TGCGCCAGCAGCTTGGGGGGACTAGCGGGAGGGAATGAGCAGTTCTTC
d_call: .; v_call: TRBV10-2; clone_size: .; j_call: TRBJ2-5; cdr3_aa: CASSQQGGETQYF; cdr3_nt: TGCGCCAGCAGCCAACAGGGAGGGGAGACCCAGTACTTC
d_call: TRBD2; v_call: TRBV5-6; clone_size: .; j_call: TRBJ2-1; cdr3_aa: CASSLLAGGSYNEQFF; cdr3_nt: TGTGCCAGCAGCTTACTAGCGGGAGGCTCCTACAATGAGCAGTTCTTC
d_call: TRBD1; v_call: TRBV4-1; clone_size: .; j_call: TRBJ2-6; cdr3_aa: CASLRGTGDPGANVLTF; cdr3_nt: TGCGCCAGTCTTCGCGGGACAGGGGATCCTGGGGCCAACGTCCTGACTTTC
d_call: .; v_call: TRBV18; clone_size: .; j_call: TRBJ1-1; cdr3_aa: CASSLGENTEAFF; cdr3_nt: TGTGCCAGCTCCCTTGGAGAAAACACTGAAGCTTTCTTT
d_call: .; v_call: TRBV11-3; clone_size: .; j_call: TRBJ2-7; cdr3_aa: CASSSIRDEQYF; cdr3_nt: TGTGCCAGCAGCTCAATCAGGGACGAGCAGTACTTC
d_call: .; v_call: TRBV7-6; clone_size: once; j_call: TRBJ1-1; cdr3_aa: CASTPRGGADTEAFF; cdr3_nt: TGTGCCAGCACCCCGAGGGGGGGCGCGGACACTGAAGCTTTCTTT
d_call: .; v_call: TRBV6-6; clone_size: .; j_call: TRBJ2-7; cdr3_aa: CASSSPVVAGMHEQYF; cdr3_nt: TGTGCCAGCAGTTCCCCGGTGGTTGCGGGGATGCACGAGCAGTACTTC
d_call: TRBD2; v_call: TRBV3-1/TRBV3-2; clone_size: .; j_call: TRBJ2-4; cdr3_aa: CASSLSPAIAGGMNIQYF; cdr3_nt: TGTGCCAGCAGCCTGTCCCCGGCCATAGCGGGAGGGATGAACATTCAGTACTTC
d_call: .; v_call: TRBV21-1; clone_size: few; j_call: TRBJ1-3; cdr3_aa: CASSKATGGLGGNTIYF; cdr3_nt: TGTGCCAGCAGCAAAGCGACAGGGGGCTTAGGAGGAAACACCATATATTTT
d_call: .; v_call: TRBV7-2; clone_size: .; j_call: TRBJ1-6; cdr3_aa: CASSPTLPSPLHF; cdr3_nt: TGTGCCAGCAGCCCTACCCTTCCCTCACCCCTCCACTTT
d_call: .; v_call: TRBV7-2; clone_size: once; j_call: TRBJ2-7; cdr3_aa: CASSLDLGWSNEQYF; cdr3_nt: TGTGCCAGCAGCTTAGACTTAGGCTGGAGTAACGAGCAGTACTTC
d_call: .; v_call: TRBV28; clone_size: .; j_call: TRBJ1-1; cdr3_aa: CASSLIRRDTEAFF; cdr3_nt: TGTGCCAGCAGTTTAATCCGCAGGGACACTGAAGCTTTCTTT
d_call: .; v_call: TRBV24-1; clone_size: .; j_call: TRBJ2-2; cdr3_aa: CATSWGGGPGELFF; cdr3_nt: TGTGCCACCAGTTGGGGCGGGGGCCCCGGGGAGCTGTTTTTT
d_call: TRBD1; v_call: TRBV7-6; clone_size: .; j_call: TRBJ1-3; cdr3_aa: CASSLQRGLRDTIYF; cdr3_nt: TGTGCCAGCAGTCTCCAGAGGGGGCTGCGGGACACCATATATTTT
d_call: TRBD2; v_call: TRBV29-1; clone_size: .; j_call: TRBJ2-2; cdr3_aa: CSVISGRANTGELFF; cdr3_nt: TGCAGCGTTATTAGCGGGAGGGCCAACACCGGGGAGCTGTTTTTT
d_call: TRBD2; v_call: TRBV3-1/TRBV3-2; clone_size: .; j_call: TRBJ2-2; cdr3_aa: CASSLGGVDTGELFF; cdr3_nt: TGTGCCAGCAGCCTCGGGGGGGTGGACACCGGGGAGCTGTTTTTT
d_call: TRBD1; v_call: TRBV5-1; clone_size: few; j_call: TRBJ1-3; cdr3_aa: CASSLTGVSGNTIYF; cdr3_nt: TGCGCCAGCAGCTTGACAGGGGTCTCTGGAAACACCATATATTTT
d_call: TRBD1; v_call: TRBV6-2/TRBV6-3; clone_size: few; j_call: TRBJ2-7; cdr3_aa: CASSYSTLGQGIDEQYF; cdr3_nt: TGTGCCAGCAGTTACTCGACCCTGGGACAGGGGATCGACGAGCAGTACTTC
d_call: .; v_call: TRBV19; clone_size: .; j_call: TRBJ2-3; cdr3_aa: CASIEDTDTQYF; cdr3_nt: TGTGCCAGTATCGAGGACACAGATACGCAGTATTTT
d_call: .; v_call: TRBV11-2; clone_size: .; j_call: TRBJ2-1; cdr3_aa: CASSQNSYNEQFF; cdr3_nt: TGTGCCAGCAGCCAAAACTCATACAATGAGCAGTTCTTC
d_call: TRBD2; v_call: TRBV19; clone_size: .; j_call: TRBJ2-1; cdr3_aa: CASSLGTSGYNEQFF; cdr3_nt: TGTGCCAGTAGTCTCGGGACTAGCGGATACAATGAGCAGTTCTTC
d_call: .; v_call: TRBV5-1; clone_size: .; j_call: TRBJ2-2; cdr3_aa: CASSLGGPTNTGELFF; cdr3_nt: TGCGCCAGCAGCTTGGGGGGGCCAACGAACACCGGGGAGCTGTTTTTT
d_call: TRBD1; v_call: TRBV18; clone_size: .; j_call: TRBJ1-3; cdr3_aa: CASSRDRGGTSGNTIYF; cdr3_nt: TGTGCCAGCTCACGAGACAGGGGGGGAACCTCTGGAAACACCATATATTTT
d_call: TRBD2; v_call: TRBV7-9; clone_size: .; j_call: TRBJ2-7; cdr3_aa: CASSPPTSGSSYEQYF; cdr3_nt: TGTGCCAGCAGCCCGCCAACTAGCGGGAGCTCCTACGAGCAGTACTTC
d_call: .; v_call: TRBV2; clone_size: .; j_call: TRBJ2-7; cdr3_aa: CASRQRYPYEQYF; cdr3_nt: TGTGCCAGCCGGCAGCGTTATCCCTACGAGCAGTACTTC
d_call: TRBD1; v_call: TRBV30; clone_size: .; j_call: TRBJ2-5; cdr3_aa: CAWSVPDRGETQYF; cdr3_nt: TGTGCCTGGAGTGTACCCGACAGGGGCGAGACCCAGTACTTC
d_call: .; v_call: TRBV19; clone_size: .; j_call: TRBJ2-1; cdr3_aa: CASSIWGGNEQFF; cdr3_nt: TGTGCCAGTAGTATTTGGGGCGGAAATGAGCAGTTCTTC
d_call: .; v_call: TRBV7-3; clone_size: .; j_call: TRBJ2-2; cdr3_aa: CASSLQGTGELFF; cdr3_nt: TGTGCCAGCAGCTTGCAGGGAACCGGGGAGCTGTTTTTT
d_call: .; v_call: TRBV2; clone_size: .; j_call: TRBJ2-3; cdr3_aa: CASSENRYTDTQYF; cdr3_nt: TGTGCCAGCAGTGAGAACAGGTACACAGATACGCAGTATTTT
d_call: TRBD1; v_call: TRBV29-1; clone_size: .; j_call: TRBJ2-2; cdr3_aa: CSVALQGSGELFF; cdr3_nt: TGCAGCGTTGCCCTACAGGGGAGCGGGGAGCTGTTTTTT
d_call: TRBD1; v_call: TRBV9; clone_size: .; j_call: TRBJ2-3; cdr3_aa: CASSVRRTGGIDTQYF; cdr3_nt: TGTGCCAGCAGCGTTCGAAGGACAGGGGGCATAGATACGCAGTATTTT
d_call: .; v_call: TRBV6-2/TRBV6-3; clone_size: few; j_call: TRBJ1-6; cdr3_aa: CASSYWPQAREASPLHF; cdr3_nt: TGTGCCAGCAGTTACTGGCCCCAGGCCAGGGAGGCTTCACCCCTCCACTTT
d_call: .; v_call: TRBV3-1/TRBV3-2; clone_size: .; j_call: TRBJ1-1; cdr3_aa: CASSQNPAGLNTEAFF; cdr3_nt: TGTGCCAGCAGCCAAAACCCGGCAGGGTTGAACACTGAAGCTTTCTTT
d_call: TRBD2; v_call: TRBV18; clone_size: many; j_call: TRBJ2-1; cdr3_aa: CASSPTSSDEQFF; cdr3_nt: TGTGCCAGCTCACCGACTAGCTCGGATGAGCAGTTCTTC